Listed here are 11 T cell receptor beta chains from one sample, sequenced in a study of CD8+CD57+ T cells in acquired aplastic anemia. Genomic DNA constituted the template upon which TCR beta VDJ and CDR3 profiling was performed. TCRdb re-analysed the reads in MiXCR, keeping a single row per CDR3 protein. The sample yields 400,000 to 450,000 distinct CDR3 sequences, 60% to 80% seen once. Sample: sorted CD4+, CD8+, or CD8+CD57+ T cells (not recorded which) from PBMCs. The receptors derive from a human donor in good health, serving as a control.

This clonotype has ten or more counts. CDR3 protein: CASSEDRLDTQYF. CDR3 in DNA: TGTGCCAGCAGCGAAGACAGGTTAGATACGCAGTATTTT. The V gene is TRBV6-2 or TRBV6-3, the J gene TRBJ2-3; tentatively, D is TRBD1 (6 bases). Trimming pared 6 bases from V and 5 bases from J, leaving 12 bases between. The CDR3 has 13 amino acids. The germline V gene encodes CDR1 MNHEY and CDR2 SVGEGT.

Note on this clonotype: A read error may explain this, as a much larger clone is one base away. The CDR3 nucleotides read TGTGCCAGTAAAGGGGCCGTTGCGAACACCGGGGAGCTGGTTTTT. Translation: CASKGAVANTGELVF. The gene calls are TRBV6-1 and TRBJ2-2; D possibly uses TRBD1 or TRBD2 (5 bases each). This CDR3 is 15 amino acids long. Germline CDR1 reads MNHNS; CDR2 reads SASEGT.

This clonotype was observed a few times. V gene TRBV30 combines with J gene TRBJ1-5; 7 bases match TRBD1. V shed 1 base, J shed 6 bases, and the junction held 12 bases outside the gene matches. The length of the CDR3 is 16 residues. Germline CDR1 is GTSNPN and CDR2 is SVGIG (reference sequence). The CDR3, as DNA: TGTGCCTGGAGTGGCCCGACCACAGGGGTTGGTCAGCCCCAGCATTTT. Translated: CAWSGPTTGVGQPQHF.

In the case of this clonotype: Mismatch with germline at one junction end may stem from a read error. The V call is TRBV2, the J call TRBJ2-5; no firm D call. Germline-derived CDR1 and CDR2 are SNHLY and FYNNEI. The CDR3 runs to 12 residues. As DNA, the CDR3 is TGTGCCAGCAGTGCACAAAAGGAGAAACAGTTTTTT. It specifies CASSAQKEKQFF.

The chain recombines TRBV20-1 with TRBJ2-7, with D perhaps matching TRBD2 (7 bases). Trimming cost V 4 bases and J 8 bases, with 18 bases left between them. The germline V gene has CDR1 DFQATT and CDR2 SNEGSKA (reference sequence). This CDR3 comprises 13 residues. This CDR3 reads CSAKRGAGWKQYF. CDR3 DNA: TGCAGTGCTAAACGGGGGGCGGGATGGAAGCAGTACTTC.

As to this clonotype: With a much larger clone just one base away, this may be a read error. The gene calls are TRBV6-5 and TRBJ2-5, with D perhaps TRBD1 or TRBD2 (5 bases each). V lost 1 base and J 1 base, leaving 13 bases between the germline ends. This CDR3 spans 16 amino acids. The germline V gene encodes CDR1 MNHEY and CDR2 SVGAGI. The CDR3 protein is CASSYYRGRLQETQYF. The DNA of the CDR3 is TGTGCCAGCAGTTACTACCGGGGACGCCTCCAAGAGACCCAGTACTTC.

This clonotype was found many times. Given a much more abundant clone one base away, this may be a read error. The rearrangement uses TRBV2 and TRBJ1-3; no definite D call. The length of the CDR3 is 13 residues. Germline assignment: CDR1 SNHLY and CDR2 FYNNEI. The CDR3 here is CASVAATGNTTYF. The CDR3 DNA is TGTGCCAGCGTGGCGGCTACCGGAAACACCACATATTTT.

The chain combines TRBV10-3 with TRBJ2-5; D ambiguous. There are 13 residues in the CDR3. Germline CDR1 and CDR2: ENHRY and SYGVKD. V lost 7 bases to trimming and J lost 1 base, with 10 bases between them. CDR3 DNA sequence: TGTGCCATCAAGGAAGGCTCCCAAGAGACCCAGTACTTC. Amino acid sequence: CAIKEGSQETQYF.

The CDR3 protein is CASGPDRGSYSPLHF. The CDR3 DNA sequence: TGTGCCAGCGGCCCGGACAGGGGGTCTTATTCACCCCTCCACTTT. The rearrangement links TRBV12-3 or TRBV12-4 to TRBJ1-6; 10 bases align to TRBD1. The CDR3 consists of 15 residues. The trim removed 8 bases at V and 8 bases at J, leaving 9 bases unmatched.

About this clonotype itself: A single base separates this from a much larger clone, so it may be a read error. The gene calls are TRBV6-1 and TRBJ1-1, with D possibly TRBD1 on 6 matching bases. This CDR3 contains 14 residues. Germline assignment: CDR1 MNHNS and CDR2 SASEGT. Trimming cost V 5 bases and J 3 bases, with 13 bases left between them. This CDR3 is CASSSRGGDTEAFF. The CDR3 nucleotides are TGTGCCAGCAGTTCTAGGGGGGGGGACACTGAAGCTTTCTTT.

In the case of this clonotype: No conserved phenylalanine or tryptophan is present at the end of the CDR3, so a read error is the likely explanation. It is unclear where the CDR3 begins or ends on the DNA, so no DNA is shown, and the CDR3 is as TCRdb lists it. The chain employs TRBV7-3 and TRBJ1-3; TRBD1 is the table's D call, not checked against the DNA. The CDR3 spans 13 amino acids, including both terminal residues. Germline CDR1 SGHTA, CDR2 FQGTGA. The CDR3 loop reads CASSSGQGQETQY.